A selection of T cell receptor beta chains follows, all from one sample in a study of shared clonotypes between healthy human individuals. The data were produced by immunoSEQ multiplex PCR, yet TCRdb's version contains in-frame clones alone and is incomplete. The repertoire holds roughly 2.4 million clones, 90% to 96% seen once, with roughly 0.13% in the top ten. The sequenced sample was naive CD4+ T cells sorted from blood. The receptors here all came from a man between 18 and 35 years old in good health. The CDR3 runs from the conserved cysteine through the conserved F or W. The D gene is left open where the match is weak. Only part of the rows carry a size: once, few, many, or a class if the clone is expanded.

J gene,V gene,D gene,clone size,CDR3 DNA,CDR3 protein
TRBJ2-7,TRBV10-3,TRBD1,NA,TGTGCCATCAGTGAGTTAGGTTTACAGGGGGCCGAGCAGTACTTC,CAISELGLQGAEQYF
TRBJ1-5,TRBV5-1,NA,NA,TGCGCCAGCAGCTTCGGCGGGGACGGTCAGCCCCAGCATTTT,CASSFGGDGQPQHF
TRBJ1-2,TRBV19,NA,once,TGTGCCAGTAGTATACGCCAGGGGAGGGGTAACTATGGCTACACCTTC,CASSIRQGRGNYGYTF
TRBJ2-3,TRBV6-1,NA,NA,TGTGCCAGCAGTGAAGGGTCGTCTAGCTTACCCTTCACAGATACGCAGTATTTT,CASSEGSSSLPFTDTQYF
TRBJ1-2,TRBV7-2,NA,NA,TGTGCCAGCAGCTTAGTATCAGCGGATGGCTACACCTTC,CASSLVSADGYTF
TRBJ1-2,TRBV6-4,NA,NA,TGTGCCAGCAGTGCATCGGGCGGTGGCTACACCTTC,CASSASGGGYTF
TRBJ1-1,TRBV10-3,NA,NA,TGTGCCATCAGTGAGTCCCCGTCCACTGAAGCTTTCTTT,CAISESPSTEAFF
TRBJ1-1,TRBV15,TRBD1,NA,TGTGCCACCAGCAGAGATCAGAGGCTCGACAGGGGGAGGGCTGAAGCTTTCTTT,CATSRDQRLDRGRAEAFF
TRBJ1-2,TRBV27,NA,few,TGTGCCAGCAGTTTATACCCAGAGCTCTATGGCTACACCTTC,CASSLYPELYGYTF
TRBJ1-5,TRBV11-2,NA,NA,TGTGCCAGCAGCCAACCAGGGCAGGGTCAGCCCCAGCATTTT,CASSQPGQGQPQHF
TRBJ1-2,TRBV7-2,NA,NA,TGTGCCAGCAGCTTGGCTCCAGGACAAGGCTATGGCTACACCTTC,CASSLAPGQGYGYTF
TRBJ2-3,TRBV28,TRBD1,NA,TGTGCCAGCAGTCCGGGACAGGGTAAGGAGTATTTT,CASSPGQGKEYF
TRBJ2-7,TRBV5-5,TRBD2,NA,TGTGCCAGCAGCTTGGGACTAGCGGGGGGCGAGCAGTACTTC,CASSLGLAGGEQYF
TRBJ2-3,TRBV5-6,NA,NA,TGTGCCAGCAGCTTGGGGACTATAAACACAGATACGCAGTATTTT,CASSLGTINTDTQYF
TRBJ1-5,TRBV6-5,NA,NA,TGTGCCAGCAGGGAAAATGGGGCTCAGCCCCAGCATTTT,CASRENGAQPQHF
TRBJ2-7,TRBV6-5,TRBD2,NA,TGTGCCAGCAGTGTAACTAGCGGTCCCCAGCAGTACTTC,CASSVTSGPQQYF
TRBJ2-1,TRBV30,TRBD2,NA,TGTGCCGCCCTAGCGGGAGAACGTAGGGTCAGCCAAAGCTCCTACAATGAGCAGTTCTTC,CAALAGERRVSQSSYNEQFF
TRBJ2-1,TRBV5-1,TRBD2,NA,TGCGCCAGCAGCTTGGAAGGCGGGAGGGCCTGGAATGAGCAGTTCTTC,CASSLEGGRAWNEQFF
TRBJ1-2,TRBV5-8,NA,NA,TGTGCCAGCAGCTTGGTCAGGCAACTTTATGGCTACACCTTC,CASSLVRQLYGYTF
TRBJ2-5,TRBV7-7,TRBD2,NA,TGTGCTAGCAGCTTGGCTAGCGGGAGGGCCGGAGAGACCCAGTACTTC,CASSLASGRAGETQYF
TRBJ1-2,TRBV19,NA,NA,TGTGCCAGTAGTTATCGCTCGACAGGTACCTATGGCTACACCTTC,CASSYRSTGTYGYTF
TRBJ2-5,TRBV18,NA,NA,TGTGCCAGCTCCGCGGGGGCGGCCCACCAAGAGACCCAGTACTTC,CASSAGAAHQETQYF
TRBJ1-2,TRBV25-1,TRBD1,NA,TGTGCCAGCAGTTTTGGGACAGCAGTTGGCTACACCTTC,CASSFGTAVGYTF
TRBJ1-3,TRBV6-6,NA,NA,TGTGCCAGCAGTTGGGACTCTGGAAACACCATATATTTT,CASSWDSGNTIYF
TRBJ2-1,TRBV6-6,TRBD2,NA,TGTGCCAGCAGTTACGCGACTAGCGGTTACAATGAGCAGTTCTTC,CASSYATSGYNEQFF
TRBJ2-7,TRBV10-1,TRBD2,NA,TGCGCCAGCAGTGATTCGGGGGGCGAGCAGTACTTC,CASSDSGGEQYF
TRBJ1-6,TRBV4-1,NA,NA,TGCGCCAGCAGCCAAGAAGGCGCGGGGGTGCATTCACCCCTCCACTTT,CASSQEGAGVHSPLHF
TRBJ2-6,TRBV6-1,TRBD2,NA,TGTGCCAGCAGTGAAGTAGCGGGCCGGATGGTTGGGGCCAACGTCCTGACTTTC,CASSEVAGRMVGANVLTF
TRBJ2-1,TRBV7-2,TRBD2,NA,TGTGCCAGCAGTTTGGCAGCGGGAGGCGGGCACAATGAGCAGTTCTTC,CASSLAAGGGHNEQFF
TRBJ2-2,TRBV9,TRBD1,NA,TGTGCCAGCAGCCCTCGACAGGGAGCGGCCGGGGAGCTGTTTTTT,CASSPRQGAAGELFF
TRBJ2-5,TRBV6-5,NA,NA,TGTGCCAGCAGTTACGGACAGAGCGGGGAGATAGAGACCCAGTACTTC,CASSYGQSGEIETQYF